These T cell receptor beta chains were read from a single sample in a study of T cell responses to AZD1222 COVID-19 vaccine. Only in-frame clones appear in the TCRdb table, and some are missing; sequencing was by immunoSEQ multiplex PCR. The data show around 190,000 clones, with about 90% seen just once and roughly 0.5% held by the top ten. This material consisted of peripheral blood, taken on day 0 of AZD1222 vaccination. These receptors were collected from an adult in good health. Both conserved end residues are part of each CDR3. The D gene is left open where the match is weak. Clone size is shown for a subset of rows, as once, few, many or a class of expanded clone.

V: TRBV3-1/TRBV3-2
J: TRBJ2-1
size: .
D: .
CDR3: CASSVRTTDEQFF
DNA: TGTGCCAGCAGCGTTCGGACTACTGATGAGCAGTTCTTC

V: TRBV5-1
J: TRBJ1-2
size: .
D: TRBD1
CDR3: CASSPSGTGGFGYGYTF
DNA: TGCGCCAGCAGCCCATCCGGGACAGGGGGCTTCGGCTATGGCTACACCTTC

V: TRBV5-1
J: TRBJ1-2
size: .
D: .
CDR3: CASSLEAGSTGGYTF
DNA: TGCGCCAGCAGCTTGGAAGCGGGATCCACCGGGGGCTACACCTTC

V: TRBV29-1
J: TRBJ1-5
size: few
D: .
CDR3: CSVSGGGGQPQHF
DNA: TGCAGCGTATCCGGGGGGGGCGGTCAGCCCCAGCATTTT

V: TRBV7-8
J: TRBJ1-5
size: few
D: .
CDR3: CASSHRQATSGQPQHF
DNA: TGTGCCAGCAGCCACCGACAGGCTACATCGGGGCAGCCCCAGCATTTT

V: TRBV2
J: TRBJ1-1
size: .
D: .
CDR3: CASNRIGGTEAFF
DNA: TGTGCCAGCAACCGGATCGGGGGTACTGAAGCTTTCTTT

V: TRBV9
J: TRBJ1-5
size: .
D: TRBD1
CDR3: CASSPCPPRQGRGSNQPQHF
DNA: TGTGCCAGCAGCCCCTGCCCCCCTAGACAGGGGCGGGGGAGCAATCAGCCCCAGCATTTT

V: TRBV6-5
J: TRBJ2-2
size: .
D: TRBD2
CDR3: CASSYSGLANTGELFF
DNA: TGTGCCAGCAGTTACTCGGGACTAGCGAACACCGGGGAGCTGTTTTTT

V: TRBV12-5
J: TRBJ1-4
size: .
D: .
CDR3: CASGSLLRGGEKLFF
DNA: TGTGCTAGTGGTTCCTTGCTCAGGGGTGGTGAAAAACTGTTTTTT

V: TRBV14
J: TRBJ1-3
size: .
D: .
CDR3: CASSPLGPSTGNTIYF
DNA: TGTGCCAGCAGCCCTCTGGGCCCTTCTACTGGAAACACCATATATTTT

V: TRBV6-4
J: TRBJ1-5
size: medium-sized
D: .
CDR3: CASSEGSNQPQHF
DNA: TGTGCCAGCAGTGAGGGGAGCAATCAGCCCCAGCATTTT

V: TRBV5-1
J: TRBJ1-1
size: .
D: TRBD1
CDR3: CASSITTGTLNTEAFF
DNA: TGCGCCAGCAGCATTACGACAGGGACCTTGAACACTGAAGCTTTCTTT

V: TRBV2
J: TRBJ2-5
size: .
D: TRBD2
CDR3: CASSFGAGEQTQYF
DNA: TGTGCCAGCAGTTTCGGAGCGGGAGAACAGACCCAGTACTTC

V: TRBV7-6
J: TRBJ2-3
size: .
D: TRBD2
CDR3: CASSLAGSGGAAGTDTQYF
DNA: TGTGCCAGCAGCTTAGCCGGTAGCGGGGGGGCCGCGGGCACAGATACGCAGTATTTT

V: TRBV2
J: TRBJ1-1
size: .
D: .
CDR3: CASSRTANTEAFF
DNA: TGTGCCAGCAGTAGGACAGCGAACACTGAAGCTTTCTTT

V: TRBV10-3
J: TRBJ2-3
size: .
D: .
CDR3: CAISDFGTDTQYF
DNA: TGTGCCATCAGTGACTTCGGCACAGATACGCAGTATTTT

V: TRBV19
J: TRBJ2-2
size: .
D: .
CDR3: CASSNRGGTGELFF
DNA: TGTGCCAGTAGTAACAGGGGAGGCACCGGGGAGCTGTTTTTT

V: TRBV3-1/TRBV3-2
J: TRBJ2-7
size: .
D: .
CDR3: CASSQGASEAYEQYF
DNA: TGTGCCAGCAGCCAAGGAGCTAGCGAGGCCTACGAGCAGTACTTC

V: TRBV15
J: TRBJ1-5
size: .
D: .
CDR3: CATSRDLGVGQPQHF
DNA: TGTGCCACCAGCAGAGATTTGGGGGTCGGACAGCCCCAGCATTTT

V: TRBV5-8
J: TRBJ1-5
size: .
D: .
CDR3: CASSLGNSRDQPQHF
DNA: TGTGCCAGCAGCTTGGGGAACAGCCGGGATCAGCCCCAGCATTTT

V: TRBV28
J: TRBJ1-5
size: .
D: .
CDR3: CASKLTVSNQPQHF
DNA: TGTGCCAGCAAATTGACAGTAAGCAATCAGCCCCAGCATTTT

V: TRBV7-9
J: TRBJ2-5
size: .
D: .
CDR3: CASSLTGDLGTQYF
DNA: TGTGCCAGCAGCTTAACCGGGGACCTAGGGACCCAGTACTTC

V: TRBV3-1/TRBV3-2
J: TRBJ2-3
size: once
D: TRBD2
CDR3: CASISTSGGRNTQYF
DNA: TGTGCCAGCATCTCGACTAGCGGGGGGAGGAATACGCAGTATTTT

V: TRBV6-5
J: TRBJ1-1
size: .
D: .
CDR3: CASSYRGGEAFF
DNA: TGTGCCAGCAGTTATAGAGGGGGTGAAGCTTTCTTT

V: TRBV12-5
J: TRBJ1-5
size: .
D: TRBD1
CDR3: CASGSRDSPNQPQHF
DNA: TGTGCTAGTGGTTCCCGGGACAGTCCTAATCAGCCCCAGCATTTT

V: TRBV9
J: TRBJ1-2
size: .
D: .
CDR3: CASSLAGASGYTF
DNA: TGTGCCAGCAGCCTCGCAGGGGCTAGTGGCTACACCTTC

V: TRBV5-3
J: TRBJ2-2
size: .
D: TRBD2
CDR3: CARNLGRVSVQGTSGSHTGELFF
DNA: TGTGCCAGAAATCTGGGCAGGGTTAGCGTTCAGGGGACTAGCGGGAGTCACACCGGGGAGCTGTTTTTT

V: TRBV7-6
J: TRBJ2-1
size: .
D: .
CDR3: CASSLVGGILQGSYNEQFF
DNA: TGTGCCAGCAGCTTAGTAGGGGGGATCTTACAGGGGAGCTACAATGAGCAGTTCTTC

V: TRBV28
J: TRBJ2-7
size: .
D: .
CDR3: CASSSQDSTYEQYF
DNA: TGTGCCAGCAGTTCACAGGACAGTACCTACGAGCAGTACTTC

V: TRBV30
J: TRBJ2-3
size: .
D: TRBD1
CDR3: CAWGDSGVEDTQYF
DNA: TGTGCCTGGGGGGACAGTGGGGTAGAGGATACGCAGTATTTT

V: TRBV14
J: TRBJ2-7
size: once
D: .
CDR3: CASSSRQLYEQYF
DNA: TGTGCCAGCAGCTCACGGCAGCTTTACGAGCAGTACTTC

V: TRBV7-8
J: TRBJ1-3
size: .
D: .
CDR3: CASSSSPRNTIYF
DNA: TGTGCCAGCAGCTCCTCTCCCCGAAACACCATATATTTT